Given below is one T cell receptor (beta chain) in context. Its antigen is not identified. These data originate in a study of cytomegalovirus exposure and HLA in healthy donors. Study-level results: In a later analysis, an Asian-associated ancestry cluster reportedly showed fewer N-insertions than the approximately 700-donor mean. Researchers counted about 150 TCR beta chains as cytomegalovirus-associated. The classifier reportedly diagnosed cytomegalovirus status with high sensitivity and specificity. Per a prior analysis, the majority of TCR beta V segments were productive roughly 87% or roughly 30% of the time.

PCR primers comprised 60 Vbeta and 13 Jbeta primers. Clones were read by immunoSEQ multiplex PCR, and TCRdb kept only the in-frame ones, dropping some. The table has over 50,000 clones, about 80% seen once. Sample: PBMCs. The receptor was isolated from a man aged 40-49 years in good health and CMV-seronegative.

The CDR3: CASSPGTSAGLTDTQYF. CDR3 DNA: TGCGCCAGCAGCCCCGGGACTAGCGCGGGGTTGACAGATACGCAGTATTTT. The chain uses TRBV5-1 and TRBJ2-3; 10 bases map to TRBD2. This CDR3 has 17 residues. Germline CDR1 SGHRS, CDR2 YFSETQ. The trim removed 4 bases at V and 3 bases at J, leaving 11 bases unmatched.